What follows describes a single TCR beta chain. After removal of 4 bases from V and 4 bases from J, the junction contained 6 bases not matched to a gene. Germline CDR1 is SGHTA and CDR2 is FQGNSA. This CDR3 has 14 amino acids. This entry is derived from a study of blood T cell repertoires in COVID-19. Study as a whole: From the United States, Italy and Spain came samples of acute and convalescent COVID-19. Nucleic acid was either cDNA or gDNA, and it came from T cells, B-cell-depleted T cells, or PBMCs.

Seattle patients were enrolled while actively infected and followed longitudinally. Original methodology: Amplification with reference gene primers provided the estimates of nucleated cell counts. Only in-frame clones appear in the TCRdb table, and some are missing; sequencing was by immunoSEQ multiplex PCR. V and J calls and clone size follow that table, whereas D and trimming were derived from the DNA. Of over 150,000 clones listed, around nine tenths are singletons. This chain joins TRBV7-2 and TRBJ1-1; 7 bases fit TRBD1. The TCR originated in a man in his sixties with COVID-19, enrolled during active disease. What was sequenced was peripheral blood. In nucleotides, the CDR3 is TGTGCCAGCAGCTCGCCGACAGGGTTCACTGAAGCTTTCTTT. Amino acid sequence: CASSSPTGFTEAFF.